The 4 T cell receptor beta chains presented below share a single source sample, sequenced in a study of blood T cell repertoires in COVID-19. TCRdb's copy holds only in-frame clones and misses some; the assay was immunoSEQ multiplex PCR. Here the sample spans some 240,000 clones, around 80% being singletons. Sequencing used peripheral blood. The receptors were gathered from a woman between 65 and 79 years old with acute or convalescent COVID-19.

The rearrangement uses TRBV24-1 and TRBJ2-3; a weak D match, TRBD1 (6 bases). The germline gives CDR1 KGHDR, CDR2 SFDVKD. The germline V and J ends were trimmed by 4 bases and 2 bases, with 9 bases remaining between them. CDR3 length: 14 amino acids. The CDR3 coding sequence is TGTGCCACCAGTGAACAGGGAGCCACAGATACGCAGTATTTT. Translating it yields CATSEQGATDTQYF.

The chain has TRBV6-5 and TRBJ1-3; D remains ambiguous. CDR3 length: 14 amino acids. Looked up from germline, CDR1 is MNHEY and CDR2 is SVGAGI. Trimming removed 4 bases at V and 5 bases at J, with 12 bases between. The CDR3 is CASSFRGGRNTIYF. In DNA, the CDR3 is TGTGCCAGCAGTTTTCGGGGTGGGAGAAACACCATATATTTT.

The J gene is TRBJ1-1, the V gene TRBV5-1; the match to TRBD1 covers 8 bases. From germline, CDR1 is SGHRS and CDR2 YFSETQ. V gave up 0 bases and J gave up 6 bases; unmatched junction bases: 4. This CDR3 comprises 14 residues. CDR3 nucleotide sequence: TGCGCCAGCAGCTTGGATCCAGGGGGCGCTGAAGCTTTCTTT. It is translated as CASSLDPGGAEAFF.

At least ten counts were recorded for this clone. The V and J genes are TRBV3-1 (or the pseudogene TRBV3-2) and TRBJ2-5; TRBD2 matches 8 bases. The germline V gene encodes CDR1 LGHDT and CDR2 YNNKEL (reference sequence). This CDR3 has 19 amino acids. Trimming took 1 base from V and 1 from J; bases not matched to a gene: 14. CDR3 protein: CASSQGIGVSRGAQETQYF. The CDR3 bases are TGTGCCAGCAGCCAAGGGATCGGGGTCTCGCGGGGGGCCCAAGAGACCCAGTACTTC.